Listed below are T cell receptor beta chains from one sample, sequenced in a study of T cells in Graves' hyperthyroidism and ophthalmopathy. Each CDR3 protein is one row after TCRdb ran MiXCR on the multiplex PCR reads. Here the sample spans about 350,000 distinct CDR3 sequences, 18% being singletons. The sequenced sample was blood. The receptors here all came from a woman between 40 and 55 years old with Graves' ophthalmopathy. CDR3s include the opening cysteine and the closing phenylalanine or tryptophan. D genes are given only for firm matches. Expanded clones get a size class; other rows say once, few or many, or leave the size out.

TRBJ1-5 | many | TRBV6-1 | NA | CASKRGWGNQPQHF
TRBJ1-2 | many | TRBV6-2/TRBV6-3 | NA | CASSYIPGTGGYTF
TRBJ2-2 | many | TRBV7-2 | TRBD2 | CASRILAGVIGELFF
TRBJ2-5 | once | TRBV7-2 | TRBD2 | CASSFTGGVRQETQYF
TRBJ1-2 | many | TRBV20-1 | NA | CSPADSERLGYTF
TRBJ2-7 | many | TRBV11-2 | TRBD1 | CASSLDRGAYEQYF
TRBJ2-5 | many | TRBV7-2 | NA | CASSPRLGSEETQYF
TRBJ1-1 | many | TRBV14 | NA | CASSQEERRGLRLYTEAFF
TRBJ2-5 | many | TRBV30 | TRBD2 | CAWSSGPASGNRETQYF
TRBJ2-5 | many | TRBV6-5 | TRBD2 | CASSYSSGGGLRETQYF
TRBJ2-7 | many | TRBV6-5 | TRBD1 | CASGTGGSLEQYF
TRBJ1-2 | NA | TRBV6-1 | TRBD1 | CASSPGTDVYGYTF
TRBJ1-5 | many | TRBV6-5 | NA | CASSNSGLSQPQHF
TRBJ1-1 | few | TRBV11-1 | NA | CASSLRAGAKMNTEAFF
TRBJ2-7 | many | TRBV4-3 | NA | CASSQGSGLEQYF
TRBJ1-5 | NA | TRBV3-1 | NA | CASSHGSYSNQPQHF
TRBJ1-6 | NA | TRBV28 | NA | CASSSEESYNSPLHF
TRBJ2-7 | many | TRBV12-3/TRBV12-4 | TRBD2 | CASSLSDLSGRASYEQYF
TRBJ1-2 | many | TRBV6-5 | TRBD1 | CASSLTGGALYGYTF
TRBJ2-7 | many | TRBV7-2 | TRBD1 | CASSLVRQGAPEQYF
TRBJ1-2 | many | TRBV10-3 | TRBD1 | CAIGEARTGDYGYTF
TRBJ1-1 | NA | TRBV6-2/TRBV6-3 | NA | CASSSWATEEAFF
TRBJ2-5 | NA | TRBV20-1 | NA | CSALGRQQETQYF
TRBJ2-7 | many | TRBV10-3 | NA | CAIRGLGGSSYEQYF
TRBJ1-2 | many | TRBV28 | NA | CATEANYGYTF
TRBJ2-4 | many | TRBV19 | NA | CASSIAHLSHLDIQYF
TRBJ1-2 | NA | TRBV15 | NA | CATSSLGVGYTF
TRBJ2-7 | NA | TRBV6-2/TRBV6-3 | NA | CASRDIRGTYSYEQYF
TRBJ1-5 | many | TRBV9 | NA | CASSSDGGGNQPQHF
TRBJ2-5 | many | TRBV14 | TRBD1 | CASSQPPGTGQETQYF
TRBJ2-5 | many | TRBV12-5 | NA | CASGPRAVARETQYF
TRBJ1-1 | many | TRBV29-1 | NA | CSVARLPGTEAFF
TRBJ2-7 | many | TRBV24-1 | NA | CATDHREYYEQYF